The 20 T cell receptor beta chains presented below share a single source sample, sequenced in a study of T cells in Graves' hyperthyroidism and ophthalmopathy. Authors of the study amplified TCR beta CDR3 regions from RNA transcripts. When the TCR CDR3 underwent first-round RT-PCR, the HTBI primer set was used. Each CDR3 protein gets one entry after TCRdb re-called the multiplex PCR reads with MiXCR. The sample lists around 250,000 distinct CDR3 sequences, about 25% seen once, with approximately 35% in the top ten. Sequencing was carried out using blood. These receptors came from a middle-aged woman with Graves' ophthalmopathy.

The chain is built from TRBV12-3 or TRBV12-4 and TRBJ1-2; D is perhaps TRBD1 (6 bases). The CDR3 is 14 residues long. The V and J ends lost 6 bases and 8 bases respectively, with 19 bases between them. The CDR3: CASSQGGGARGYTF. In DNA, the CDR3 is TGTGCCAGCAGCCAAGGGGGGGGCGCGAGGGGCTACACCTTC.

The rearrangement joins TRBV13 to TRBJ1-1; TRBD1 agrees at 9 bases. The CDR3 consists of 16 residues. V shed 5 bases, J shed 3 bases, and the junction held 10 bases outside the gene matches. Germline CDR1 PRHDT, CDR2 FYEKMQ (reference sequence). The CDR3 region is CASSPRGQGTDTEAFF. In nucleotides, the CDR3 is TGTGCCAGCAGCCCGAGAGGACAGGGGACAGACACTGAAGCTTTCTTT.

This clonotype was seen many times. The chain carries TRBV20-1 and TRBJ2-7; TRBD1 agrees at 11 bases. CDR3 length: 14 residues. The V gene's germline CDR1 is DFQATT and CDR2 SNEGSKA (reference sequence). V lost 6 bases, J lost 2 bases, and 6 bases stayed unmatched. Here the CDR3 reads CSAQPGQGAYEQYF. CDR3 DNA: TGCAGTGCGCAACCGGGACAGGGGGCCTACGAGCAGTACTTC.

There are many counts of this clonotype. V gene TRBV9 combines with J gene TRBJ2-2; 9 bases line up with TRBD1. Germline V CDR1 and CDR2: SGDLS, YYNGEE. CDR3 length equals 15 residues. V lost 4 bases and J lost 5; bases outside the gene matches: 6. CDR3 protein: CASSPRQGGTGELFF. DNA of the CDR3: TGTGCCAGCAGCCCCAGACAGGGGGGGACCGGGGAGCTGTTTTTT.

Notes on this clonotype: At one end, the junction sequence differs from germline, possibly due to a read error. V is TRBV6-1 and J is TRBJ2-7, with 9 bases matching TRBD1. Per the germline V gene, CDR1 is MNHNS and CDR2 is SASEGT. CDR3 length equals 14 residues. CDR3 amino acids: CASTDRGYSDEQYF. CDR3 sequence (DNA): TGTGCCAGCACGGACAGGGGTTACTCCGACGAGCAGTACTTC.

This clonotype appeared many times. V and J are TRBV4-1 and TRBJ1-1; unclear D gene. This CDR3 comprises 14 residues. The V and J ends lost 3 bases and 1 base respectively, with 9 bases between them. From germline, CDR1 is MGHRA and CDR2 YSYEKL. The CDR3 spells CASSQAQENTEAFF. The DNA for the CDR3 is TGCGCCAGCAGCCAGGCCCAGGAGAACACTGAAGCTTTCTTT.

The chain employs TRBV24-1 and TRBJ2-7; TRBD2 matches 8 bases. V trimming: 4 bases; J trimming: 9 bases; junction bases outside the gene matches: 7. The length of the CDR3 is 13 residues. The germline gives CDR1 KGHDR, CDR2 SFDVKD. CDR3 sequence: CATSESSGSLQYF. As DNA, the CDR3 is TGTGCCACCAGTGAATCGAGCGGGAGTTTGCAGTACTTC.

This clonotype was seen repeatedly, ten times or more. The chain is built from TRBV13 and TRBJ2-7; 11 bases are shared with TRBD2. Unmatched junction bases numbered 16, after V lost 5 bases and J lost 7 bases. Germline V lookup: CDR1 PRHDT, CDR2 FYEKMQ (reference sequence). CDR3 length: 17 residues. CDR3 DNA sequence: TGTGCCAGCAGCATCGTAACTAGCGGGAGAAACTGGAGAGAGCAGTACTTC. Its protein product is CASSIVTSGRNWREQYF. Supplemented by reference TRBV13 and TRBJ2-7, the full variable domain reads AAGVIQSPRHLIKEKRETATLKCYPIPRHDTVYWYQQGPGQDPQFLISFYEKMQSDKGSIPDRFSAQQFSDYHSELNMSSLELGDSALYFCASSIVTSGRNWREQYFGPGTRLTVT.

This clonotype was seen at least ten times. One end of the junction is discordant with germline, which a read error may explain. The V and J genes are TRBV29-1 and TRBJ2-2; perhaps TRBD2 as D (5 bases). Germline V gives CDR1 SQVTM, CDR2 ANQGSEA. CDR3 size: 12 residues. CDR3 bases: TGCAGCGTCTACGGTTGGACCGGGGAGCCGTTTTTT. It encodes CSVYGWTGEPFF.

This clonotype was observed many times. The CDR3 loop is CASSPRSRYEQYF. CDR3 nucleotide sequence: TGTGCCAGCAGCCCGAGGAGCAGATACGAGCAGTACTTC. The chain links TRBV11-2 to TRBJ2-7; D call uncertain. This CDR3 is built from 13 residues. The germline V gene encodes CDR1 SGHAT and CDR2 FQNNGV. Trimming cost V 5 bases and J 4 bases, with 12 bases left between them.

At least ten counts were recorded for this clonotype. J is TRBJ2-7 and V is TRBV30; D might be TRBD2 (5 bases). The CDR3 length is 11 residues. The V gene lost 3 bases and the J gene lost 4 bases, with 7 bases spanning the gap. In germline, CDR1 is GTSNPN, CDR2 SVGIG (reference sequence). Written as DNA, the CDR3 is TGTGCCTGGAGAACGGGATACGAGCAGTACTTC. Translation: CAWRTGYEQYF.

The genes are TRBV3-1 and TRBJ2-2; TRBD2 is a possible D gene (6 bases). V was trimmed by 1 base and J by 1 base, leaving 7 bases between them. The CDR3 loop spans 15 amino acids. Germline CDR1 reads LGHDT; CDR2 reads YNNKEL (reference sequence). The CDR3 spells CASSQAAGNTGELFF. CDR3 DNA sequence: TGTGCCAGCAGCCAAGCAGCGGGGAACACCGGGGAGCTGTTTTTT.

The chain links TRBV12-3 or TRBV12-4 to TRBJ1-1; unclear D gene. The germline V and J ends were trimmed by 5 bases and 0 bases, with 13 bases remaining between them. This CDR3 region has 15 residues. The CDR3: CASSDPRVMNTEAFF. As DNA, the CDR3 is TGTGCCAGCAGTGATCCTAGGGTCATGAACACTGAAGCTTTCTTT.

This clonotype was counted between two and nine times. This chain connects TRBV5-1 to TRBJ1-1; TRBD1 is a possible D gene (5 bases). V dropped 0 bases and J dropped 3 bases, with 12 bases sitting between them. CDR3 length: 15 residues. The germline V gene has CDR1 SGHRS and CDR2 YFSETQ. CDR3 bases: TGCGCCAGCAGCTTGGGGGGCTTGGGCGACACTGAAGCTTTCTTT. Protein: CASSLGGLGDTEAFF.

This clonotype was detected many times. CDR3 in amino acids: CASSSGLAVYNEQFF. Here the CDR3 DNA reads TGTGCCAGCAGCTCCGGGCTAGCGGTGTACAATGAGCAGTTCTTC. The chain recombines TRBV11-2 with TRBJ2-1, with 7 bases that match TRBD2. The CDR3 is made up of 15 amino acids. CDR1 is SGHAT, CDR2 FQNNGV, per germline. V shed 4 bases, J shed 4 bases, and the junction held 7 bases outside the gene matches.

This clonotype was counted at least ten times. The genes are TRBV6-5 and TRBJ2-7, with 15 bases identical to TRBD2. Germline values: CDR1 MNHEY, CDR2 SVGAGI. J was trimmed by 4 bases and V by 10 bases; bases with no gene match: 11. The CDR3 is 16 amino acids. This chain's CDR3 is CATSGMGLAGGYEQYF. CDR3 DNA: TGTGCCACCTCCGGCATGGGACTAGCGGGAGGTTACGAGCAGTACTTC.

At least ten counts were recorded for this clonotype. The rearrangement uses TRBV4-1 and TRBJ2-7; 7 bases match TRBD2. CDR1 is MGHRA, CDR2 YSYEKL, per germline. The CDR3 is made up of 15 amino acids. The V gene end was trimmed by 2 bases and the J gene end by 1 base; junction bases not matched to a gene: 5. CDR3 loop: CASSQQAGRSYEQYF. DNA of the CDR3: TGCGCCAGCAGCCAACAAGCGGGGAGGTCCTACGAGCAGTACTTC.

This clonotype was seen repeatedly, ten times or more. This rearrangement joins TRBV6-5 to TRBJ2-2; D is undetermined. Germline V gene lookup returns CDR1 MNHEY and CDR2 SVGAGI. CDR3 length: 14 amino acids. V was cut by 6 bases and J by 4 bases, with 12 bases left in between. The CDR3 DNA reads as TGTGCCAGCAGGCAATACAAGACCACCGGGGAGCTGTTTTTT. Its translation is CASRQYKTTGELFF.

V gene TRBV6-2 or TRBV6-3 combines with J gene TRBJ1-2; TRBD1 is a possible D gene (6 bases). Looked up from germline, CDR1 is MNHEY and CDR2 is SVGEGT. The CDR3 is made up of 13 amino acids. Trimming removed 8 bases from V and 2 bases from J, with 12 bases in between. In nucleotides, the CDR3 is TGTGCCAGCCAAAGAACAGGGAACTATGGCTACACCTTC. This translates into CASQRTGNYGYTF.

This clonotype appeared a few times. The rearrangement joins TRBV5-1 to TRBJ2-2, with 9 nucleotides matching TRBD1. CDR1 and CDR2 from the germline V gene are SGHRS and YFSETQ. The CDR3 is made up of 16 amino acids. Germline trimming cut 1 base from V and 4 bases from J; bases unmatched to any gene: 5. For the CDR3, the DNA is TGCGCCAGCAGCTTGTTACAGGGGGCTCTCACCGGGGAGCTGTTTTTT. Its translation is CASSLLQGALTGELFF.